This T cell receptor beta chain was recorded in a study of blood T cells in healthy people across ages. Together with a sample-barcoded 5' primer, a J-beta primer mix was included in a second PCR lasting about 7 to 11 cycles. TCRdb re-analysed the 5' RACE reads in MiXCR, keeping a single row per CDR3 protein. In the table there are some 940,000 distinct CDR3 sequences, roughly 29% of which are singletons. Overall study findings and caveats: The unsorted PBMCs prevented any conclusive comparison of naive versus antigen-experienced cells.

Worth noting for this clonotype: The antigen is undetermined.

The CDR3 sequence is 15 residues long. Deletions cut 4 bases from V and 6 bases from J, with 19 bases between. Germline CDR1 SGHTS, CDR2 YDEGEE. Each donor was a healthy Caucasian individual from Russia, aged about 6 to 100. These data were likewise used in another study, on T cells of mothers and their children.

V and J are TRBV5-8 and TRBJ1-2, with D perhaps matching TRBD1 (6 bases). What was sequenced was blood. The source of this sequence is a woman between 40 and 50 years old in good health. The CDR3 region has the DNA TGTGCCAGCAGCCCCCCCGGGTCTGGGGACAATGGCTACACCTTC. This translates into CASSPPGSGDNGYTF. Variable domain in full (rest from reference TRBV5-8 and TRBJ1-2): EAGVTQSPTHLIKTRGQQATLRCSPISGHTSVYWYQQALGLGLQFLLWYDEGEERNRGNFPPRFSGRQFPNYSSELNVNALELEDSALYLCASSPPGSGDNGYTFGSGTRLTVV.